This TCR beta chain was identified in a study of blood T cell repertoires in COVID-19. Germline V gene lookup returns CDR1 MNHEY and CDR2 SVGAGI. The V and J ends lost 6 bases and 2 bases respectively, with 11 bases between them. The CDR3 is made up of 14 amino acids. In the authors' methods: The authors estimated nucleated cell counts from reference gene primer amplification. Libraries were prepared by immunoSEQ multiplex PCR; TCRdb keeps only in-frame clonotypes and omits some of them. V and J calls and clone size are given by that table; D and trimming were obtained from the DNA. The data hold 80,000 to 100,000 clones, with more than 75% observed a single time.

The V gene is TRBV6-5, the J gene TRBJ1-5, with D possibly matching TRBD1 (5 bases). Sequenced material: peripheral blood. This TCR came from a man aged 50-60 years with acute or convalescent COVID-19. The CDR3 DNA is TGTGCCAGCAGAGACAGTGCGGGCAATCAGCCCCAGCATTTT. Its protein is CASRDSAGNQPQHF.